Below, 20 T cell receptor beta chains from the same sample are listed, as sequenced in a study of CD8 T cells in Susac syndrome. RNA totalling roughly 0.45 to 1 ug underwent reverse transcription with random hexamers. TCRdb reanalysed the immunoSEQ multiplex PCR reads using MiXCR and keeps one entry per CDR3 protein. The data show 150,000 to 200,000 distinct CDR3 sequences, 90% to 95% seen once. Sequencing was done on a sample of CD4+ T cells from PBMCs. Source of these receptors: a human donor in good health.

This clonotype appeared a few times. The CDR3 DNA reads TGTGCCAGCAGCCCGGGACAGAACACCGGGGAGCTGTTTTTT. It codes for CASSPGQNTGELFF. The rearrangement links TRBV5-4 to TRBJ2-2; possible D gene TRBD1, 6 bases. Germline CDR1 reads SGHNT; CDR2 reads YYREEE (reference sequence). V lost 4 bases and J lost 1, with 8 bases in between. The CDR3 sequence is 14 residues long.

The rearrangement joins TRBV5-6 to TRBJ2-1; 9 nucleotides match TRBD2. V shed 4 bases and J 4 bases; nucleotides not matched to a gene: 24. The CDR3 totals 21 residues. CDR1 is SGHDT and CDR2 is YYEEEE in the germline V gene. Here the CDR3 reads CASSLSDPWAAGGPRYNEQFF. The DNA of the CDR3 is TGTGCCAGCAGCCTCTCTGACCCGTGGGCAGCGGGGGGCCCTCGGTACAATGAGCAGTTCTTC.

V gene TRBV7-6 combines with J gene TRBJ1-6; TRBD1 is a possible D gene (5 bases). Germline values: CDR1 SGHVS, CDR2 FNYEAQ. Trimming left V 2 bases short and J 8 bases short, with 13 bases between. The CDR3 runs 15 residues. The CDR3 sequence is CASSLLGARDSPLHF. CDR3 nucleotide sequence: TGTGCCAGCAGCTTATTAGGGGCAAGGGATTCACCCCTCCACTTT.

The J gene is TRBJ1-2, the V gene TRBV20-1; D is unclear. Trimming took off 0 bases at V and 5 bases at J, with 13 bases between the two ends. Germline V gene sequence: CDR1 DFQATT, CDR2 SNEGSKA (reference sequence). The CDR3 extends over 14 amino acids. The CDR3, as DNA: TGCAGTGCTAGAGAGGGAGGGAACCCATATGGCTACACCTTC. Translated, it gives CSAREGGNPYGYTF.

DNA for the CDR3: TGCAGTGCTAGAGATAACCGAGGGGATACTTACGAGCAGTACTTC. Translation: CSARDNRGDTYEQYF. The chain recombines TRBV20-1 with TRBJ2-7; D may be TRBD1 or TRBD2 (5 bases each). The V gene's germline CDR1 is DFQATT and CDR2 SNEGSKA (reference sequence). Deletions cut 0 bases from V and 4 bases from J, with 16 bases between. This CDR3 is 15 amino acids long.

In DNA form, the CDR3 reads TGTGCCAGCAGCCAACTCTCGACTAACAATGAGCAGTTCTTC. Its translation: CASSQLSTNNEQFF. The gene calls are TRBV3-1 and TRBJ2-1; TRBD2 might be the D (5 bases). The germline V gene has CDR1 LGHDT and CDR2 YNNKEL (reference sequence). The CDR3 is 14 residues long. Trimming removed 2 bases at V and 5 bases at J, with 10 bases between.

The chain couples TRBV19 to TRBJ1-6, with D unresolved. CDR1 LNHDA and CDR2 SQIVND come from the germline V gene (reference sequence). This CDR3 comprises 14 residues. V gave up 0 bases and J gave up 7 bases, with 7 bases separating them. The CDR3 bases are TGTGCCAGTAGTATAGATGACGGGAATTCACCCCTCCACTTT. Amino acid sequence: CASSIDDGNSPLHF.

This clonotype was picked up one time. This rearrangement joins TRBV28 to TRBJ1-1; the D gene is possibly TRBD1 (5 bases). Trimming took off 2 bases at V and 7 bases at J, with 8 bases between the two ends. Germline loops: CDR1 MDHEN, CDR2 SYDVKM. The CDR3 contains 12 residues. The CDR3 spells CASSLKGLEAFF. In nucleotides, the CDR3 is TGTGCCAGCAGTTTAAAGGGACTTGAAGCTTTCTTT. Combining the CDR3 with reference TRBV28 and TRBJ1-1 gives the whole variable domain DVKVTQSSRYLVKRTGEKVFLECVQDMDHENMFWYRQDPGLGLRLIYFSYDVKMKEKGDIPEGYSVSREKKERFSLILESASTNQTSMYLCASSLKGLEAFFGQGTRLTVV.

As DNA, the CDR3 is TGCGCCAGCAGCCGAGCCGGGAGAAGGGGCCACGAGCAGTACTTC. It is translated as CASSRAGRRGHEQYF. The chain has TRBV4-3 and TRBJ2-7; the D gene is possibly TRBD2 (6 bases). Germline CDR1 LGHNA, CDR2 YSLEER. The CDR3 runs to 15 residues. The germline V and J ends were trimmed by 4 bases and 5 bases, with 18 bases remaining between them.

This clonotype was seen once. The genes are TRBV7-2 and TRBJ2-2, with D maybe TRBD1 (5 bases). Trimming cost V 5 bases and J 7 bases, with 11 bases left between them. Germline V lookup: CDR1 SGHTA, CDR2 FQGNSA. The CDR3 runs 13 residues. Here the CDR3 reads CASSGRQNGELFF. The DNA of the CDR3 is TGTGCCAGCAGCGGAAGACAGAACGGGGAGCTGTTTTTT. Supplemented by reference TRBV7-2 and TRBJ2-2, the full variable domain reads GAGVSQSPSNKVTEKGKDVELRCDPISGHTALYWYRQSLGQGLEFLIYFQGNSAPDKSGLPSDRFSAERTGGSVSTLTIQRTQQEDSAVYLCASSGRQNGELFFGEGSRLTVL.

The rearrangement joins TRBV18 to TRBJ1-4, with D unresolved. CDR1 is KGHSH, CDR2 LQKENI, per germline. Trimming took 2 bases from V and 8 from J, leaving 21 bases between them. This CDR3 spans 17 amino acids. The CDR3 reads CASSPEERFRTAEKLFF. The CDR3 bases are TGTGCCAGCTCACCAGAGGAAAGGTTCCGGACGGCCGAAAAACTGTTTTTT.

This rearrangement joins TRBV12-3 or TRBV12-4 to TRBJ1-1, with D possibly matching TRBD1 (5 bases). The CDR3 covers 14 residues. V gave up 6 bases and J gave up 2 bases, with 13 bases separating them. CDR3 loop: CASRSRTINTEAFF. The DNA for the CDR3 is TGTGCCAGCAGATCTCGGACAATTAACACTGAAGCTTTCTTT.

V and J are TRBV23-1 and TRBJ1-6; 7 bases agree with TRBD1. TRBV23-1 is an ORF, with its function uncertain. J was trimmed by 5 bases and V by 4 bases; bases with no gene match: 20. There are 20 residues in the CDR3. The CDR3 loop is CASSRTRQGGLFSHNSPLHF. The CDR3 nucleotides read TGCGCCAGCAGTCGGACGAGACAGGGTGGTTTGTTTTCACATAATTCACCCCTCCACTTT.

The chain is built from TRBV20-1 and TRBJ2-7, with a possible D match to TRBD2 (6 bases). This CDR3 is 14 amino acids long. V was trimmed by 3 bases and J by 10 bases, leaving 22 bases between them. The germline CDR1 and CDR2 sequences are DFQATT and SNEGSKA (reference sequence). CDR3 DNA: TGCAGTGCTAGGGACGAAGGACCGGGAGAAAAACAGTACTTC. Translated: CSARDEGPGEKQYF.

V gene TRBV27 combines with J gene TRBJ2-5; D is uncertain. V was cut by 4 bases and J by 5 bases, with 11 bases left in between. The CDR3 length is 13 residues. Germline-derived CDR1 and CDR2 are MNHEY and SMNVEV (reference sequence). In nucleotides, the CDR3 is TGTGCCAGCAGTTCGAGGCCCAGGGAGACCCAGTACTTC. This translates into CASSSRPRETQYF.

This clonotype has only a few counts. CDR3 in amino acids: CASSRQGDEQFF. The CDR3 DNA reads TGTGCCAGCAGCCGGCAGGGCGATGAGCAGTTCTTC. The chain recombines TRBV6-5 with TRBJ2-1, with D perhaps TRBD1 (5 bases). The CDR3 totals 12 residues. The V gene's germline CDR1 is MNHEY and CDR2 SVGAGI. Deletions cut 6 bases from V and 8 bases from J, with 11 bases between.

The chain combines TRBV6-5 with TRBJ2-3, with D hard to call. Germline CDR1 and CDR2: MNHEY and SVGAGI. Trimming stripped 2 bases from V and 1 base from J, with 13 bases between. The CDR3 length is 16 residues. The chain's CDR3 is CASSYTPPGRTDTQYF. Written as DNA, the CDR3 is TGTGCCAGCAGTTACACGCCTCCCGGGCGCACAGATACGCAGTATTTT.

The chain employs TRBV7-2 and TRBJ2-1; D unclear. The germline V and J ends were trimmed by 5 bases and 3 bases, with 11 bases remaining between them. CDR1 is SGHTA and CDR2 is FQGNSA in the germline V gene. The CDR3 runs to 14 residues. The DNA of the CDR3 is TGTGCCAGCAGCACGGCCAACCTCTACAATGAGCAGTTCTTC. It translates to CASSTANLYNEQFF.

The chain is built from TRBV29-1 and TRBJ2-1, with D possibly matching TRBD1 (6 bases). Trimming took 3 bases from V and 8 from J, leaving 11 bases between them. This CDR3 spans 12 amino acids. Looked up from germline, CDR1 is SQVTM and CDR2 is ANQGSEA. CDR3 bases: TGCAGCGTTGATGGCAGGGGCGATGAGCAGTTCTTC. It translates to CSVDGRGDEQFF.

The genes are TRBV20-1 and TRBJ2-3; the D gene is possibly TRBD1 (5 bases). Germline-derived CDR1 and CDR2 are DFQATT and SNEGSKA (reference sequence). This CDR3 is built from 13 residues. V gave up 6 bases and J gave up 0 bases, with 10 bases separating them. The CDR3 is CSARVGSTDTQYF. In DNA, the CDR3 is TGCAGTGCCAGGGTGGGGAGCACAGATACGCAGTATTTT.